This paragraph covers one T cell receptor beta chain sequence. Its antigen is undetermined. This sample is part of a study of circulating and synovial CD4+ cells in juvenile arthritis. The assay was immunoSEQ multiplex PCR, and TCRdb's table has in-frame clones only and misses some. The sample consists of about 33,000 clones, 90% to 95% of them appearing once. Study-wide points: Some such blood samples were as oligoclonal as synovium. Compared with bulk blood, circulating pathogenic-like lymphocytes shared substantially more CDR3 sequences with synovial T cells.

With 3 bases removed from V and 4 bases from J, the gap between germline ends came to 6 bases. This CDR3 region has 11 residues. CDR1 SQVTM and CDR2 ANQGSEA come from the germline V gene. The rearrangement uses TRBV29-1 and TRBJ2-5; a weak D match, TRBD1 (5 bases). The sequenced material came from CD4+ T cells from blood. The sequence was collected from a human donor with juvenile idiopathic arthritis. This CDR3 is CSVDRAETQYF. CDR3 bases: TGCAGCGTTGACAGGGCAGAGACCCAGTACTTC.